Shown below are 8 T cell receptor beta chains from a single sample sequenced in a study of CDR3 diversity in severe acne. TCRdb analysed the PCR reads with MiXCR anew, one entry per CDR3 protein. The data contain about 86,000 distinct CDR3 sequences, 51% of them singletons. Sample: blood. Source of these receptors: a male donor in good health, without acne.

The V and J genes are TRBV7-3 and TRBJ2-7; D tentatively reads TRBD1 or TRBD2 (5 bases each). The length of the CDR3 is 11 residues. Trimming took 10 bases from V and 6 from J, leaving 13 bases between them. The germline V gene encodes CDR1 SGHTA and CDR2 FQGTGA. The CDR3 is CATGTISEQYF. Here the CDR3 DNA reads TGTGCCACCGGGACCATCTCCGAGCAGTACTTC. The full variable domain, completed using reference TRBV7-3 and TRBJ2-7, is GAGVSQTPSNKVTEKGKYVELRCDPISGHTALYWYRQSLGQGPEFLIYFQGTGAADDSGLPNDRFFAVRPEGSVSTLKIQRTERGDSAVYLCATGTISEQYFGPGTRLTVT.

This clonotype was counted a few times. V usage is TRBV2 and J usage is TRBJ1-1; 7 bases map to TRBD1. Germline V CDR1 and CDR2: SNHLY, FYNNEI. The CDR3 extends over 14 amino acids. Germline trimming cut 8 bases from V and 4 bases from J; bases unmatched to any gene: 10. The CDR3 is CASRDSHGGTEAFF. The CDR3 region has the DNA TGTGCCAGCCGGGACAGCCATGGGGGCACTGAAGCTTTCTTT.

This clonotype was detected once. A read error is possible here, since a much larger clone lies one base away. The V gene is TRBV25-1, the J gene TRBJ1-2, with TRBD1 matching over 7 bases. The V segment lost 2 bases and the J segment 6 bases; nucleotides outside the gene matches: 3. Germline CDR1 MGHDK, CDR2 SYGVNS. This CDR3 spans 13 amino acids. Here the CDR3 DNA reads TGTGCCAGCAGTGAAGGGACAGATCATGGCTACACCTTC. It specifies CASSEGTDHGYTF.

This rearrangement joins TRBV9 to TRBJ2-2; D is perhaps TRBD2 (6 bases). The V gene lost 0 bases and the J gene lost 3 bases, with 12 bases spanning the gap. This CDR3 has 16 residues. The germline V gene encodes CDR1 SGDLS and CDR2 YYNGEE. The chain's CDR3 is CASSVVGGIDTGELFF. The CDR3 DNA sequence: TGTGCCAGCAGCGTAGTTGGCGGGATCGACACCGGGGAGCTGTTTTTT.

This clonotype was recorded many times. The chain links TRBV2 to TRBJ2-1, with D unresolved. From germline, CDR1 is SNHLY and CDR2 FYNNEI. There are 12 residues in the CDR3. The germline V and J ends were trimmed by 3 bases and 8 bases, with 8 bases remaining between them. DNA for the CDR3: TGTGCCAGCAGTGAGGGCGGCGATGAGCAGTTCTTC. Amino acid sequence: CASSEGGDEQFF. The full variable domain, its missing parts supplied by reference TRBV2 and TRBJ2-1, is EPEVTQTPSHQVTQMGQEVILRCVPISNHLYFYWYRQILGQKVEFLVSFYNNEISEKSEIFDDQFSVERPDGSNFTLKIRSTKLEDSAMYFCASSEGGDEQFFGPGTRLTVL.

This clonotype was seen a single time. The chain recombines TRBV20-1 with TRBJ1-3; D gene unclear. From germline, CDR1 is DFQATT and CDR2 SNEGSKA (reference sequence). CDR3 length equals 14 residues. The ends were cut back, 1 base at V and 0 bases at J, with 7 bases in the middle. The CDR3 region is CSARAANSGNTIYF. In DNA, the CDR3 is TGCAGTGCTAGAGCGGCCAACTCTGGAAACACCATATATTTT.

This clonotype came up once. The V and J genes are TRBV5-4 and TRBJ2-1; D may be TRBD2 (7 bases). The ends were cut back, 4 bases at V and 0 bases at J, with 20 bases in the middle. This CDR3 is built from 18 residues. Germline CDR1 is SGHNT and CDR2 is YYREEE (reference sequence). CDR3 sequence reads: CASSPQGRGPNSYNEQFF. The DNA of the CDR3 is TGTGCCAGCAGCCCCCAGGGGAGGGGACCCAACTCCTACAATGAGCAGTTCTTC.

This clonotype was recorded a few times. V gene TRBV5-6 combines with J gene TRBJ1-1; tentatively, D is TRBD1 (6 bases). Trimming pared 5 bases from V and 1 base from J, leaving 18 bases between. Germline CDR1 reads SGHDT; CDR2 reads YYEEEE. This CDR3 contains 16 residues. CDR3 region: CASSPLVWGANTEAFF. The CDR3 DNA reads TGTGCCAGCAGTCCCCTTGTATGGGGGGCGAACACTGAAGCTTTCTTT.